This T cell receptor beta chain stems from a study of cytomegalovirus exposure and HLA in healthy donors (dated by TCRdb to about 2017). Context from the whole study: In an earlier analysis of 550 to 750 of the donors, around 300 Gb of sequence data and some 100 million unique TCR beta sequences from about 179 million T cells were reported. Four to six DR-DQ haplotypes were handled as single units for association and clustering, since linkage in the cohort was strong. To decide whether each TCR beta V gene segment behaved as functional or pseudogenic, an earlier analysis of approximately 620 of the donors relied on high-throughput TCR beta sequencing. A later genetic analysis used genome-wide SNP genotypes for about 60% of the roughly 700 donors, treating that subset as a discovery cohort. The study aimed to test whether signatures of past pathogen exposure could be identified by cataloging public T cell receptors. The number of typed donors differed by locus: roughly 629-640 for A, B, C, DRB1 and DQB1; roughly 510 for DQA1; over 600 for DPA1; and around 490 for DPB1. A later analysis re-analyzed previously published TCR beta repertoires from roughly 690 donors and added high-resolution HLA genotyping to study TCR occurrence patterns. Along with the approximately 600-subject first cohort, a separate validation cohort of around 120 different subjects was used. Of the roughly 400 genotyped donors, more than 75% were placed in the genetic ancestry cluster associated with self-reported Caucasian donors. Rather than using new phenotypic data, the later analysis identified candidate immune exposures from TCR beta sequences and from how often those sequences occurred across donors. An early release that covered around 590 HLA-typed donors contained approximately 300 gigabases of sequencing data and around 80 million unique TCR sequences. All discovery cohort repertoires had been generated on a single sequencing platform. Alongside the repertoire data, information on donor age, sex, ethnicity and CMV serostatus was compiled. To predict cytomegalovirus infection status, the study brought together high-throughput TCR immunosequencing, statistical association of individual TCRs with disease status, and machine learning. Class I and class II HLA loci were covered by the typing at four-digit resolution. The study profiled the T cell repertoires of under 850 subjects by immunosequencing and related them to cytomegalovirus serostatus. On average, around 240,000 unique TCR beta nucleotide sequences were sequenced per donor among several hundred genotyped donors of the cohort, with roughly 18% of those sequences being non-productive. The full study reports these points: A later genetic analysis associated a missense DCLRE1C variant with V-gene and J-gene trimming of TCR beta chains, and an independent cohort replicated the association. Compared with the approximately 710-donor mean, donors in an Asian-associated ancestry cluster had fewer N-insertions in productive TCRs, according to a later genetic analysis. In vitro tests confirmed that a few of the cytomegalovirus-associated TCR beta chains recognize cytomegalovirus antigens. Because HLA typing was unavailable for some donors at each locus, only the typed subset was used in association tests. Fewer than 20 rarely observed V segments, including chromosome 9 orphons, were excluded from the earlier analysis of almost 600 of the donors because counts were too low. In an earlier analysis of approximately 600 of the donors, most TCR beta V segments were observed in productive rearrangements about 90% or about 30% of the time, broadly matching IMGT annotations. It was suggested by the authors that the approach could potentially be generalized to other disease states and immunological phenotypes. A cluster of highly shared sequence variants was judged likely to represent a technical artifact of the sequencing pipeline. Linkage disequilibrium might explain the correlated functional status among segregating V segments, but an unknown experimental factor could not be ruled out. A later analysis found that TCR association rates varied across HLA loci, with DRB1 alleles showing the most associated TCRs and HLA-C alleles the fewest. In a later analysis, most CMV-associated TCR beta chains were found to appear HLA-restricted, with HLA associations seemingly driven largely by CMV exposure. While some public TCRs were present in many individuals, most TCR sequences turned up only very rarely across donors. At a false discovery rate of 0.05, a later analysis linked approximately 18,000 TCR beta sequences to specific HLA alleles. The classifier was reported to diagnose cytomegalovirus status with high specificity and sensitivity in both the original and validation cohorts. This cohort had only TCR beta chains sequenced, and the lack of alpha or paired-chain data limited which features could be detected. Several of the top co-occurrence clusters appeared to be linked to parvovirus B19, influenza, CMV and Epstein-Barr virus, according to a later analysis. For the cohort, immune exposure information was limited to CMV serostatus. A further reported finding was that TCR beta sequences accurately predicted the HLA-A and HLA-B alleles for most subjects in the first cohort. Presence/absence analyses assumed roughly uniform sequencing depth across donors, an assumption that may not hold. Strong co-occurrence of HLA alleles, especially DR and DQ, made assigning TCR associations to individual alleles difficult. A total of 150 to 200 TCR beta chains were listed by the study as associated with cytomegalovirus. In a later analysis, HLA-associated TCR beta chains were found to be more clonally expanded and to have lower generation probabilities than equally common non-associated chains.

The cohort was made up of roughly 670 healthy bone marrow donors. All cohort members were sampled while nominally healthy, although unrecorded immune exposures were likely present. The donor tested CMV seropositive, placing the donor among the approximately 310 seropositive members of the cohort. Every donor gave a peripheral blood sample, and the peripheral blood mononuclear cells from that sample were used for TCR beta sequencing. Genomic DNA extraction from the blood cell samples was performed with the Qiagen DNeasy Blood Extraction Kit. Notes on this clone: What antigen it recognizes has not been identified. Base-call qualities are not available, and no considerably larger clone is one nucleotide away.

The library was generated by the immunoSEQ multiplex PCR assay. For the multiplex PCR, a mixture combining 60 forward primers for TCR Vbeta segments and 13 reverse primers for TCR Jbeta segments was used. Amplification of the CDR3 region of rearranged TCR beta genes was performed with a multiplex PCR assay on genomic DNA. On the Illumina HiSeq System, the amplified TCR beta libraries were sequenced as 87-base-pair reads. From the authors' description of their analysis: A later analysis tallied roughly 80 million unique TCR beta chains across the 666 repertoires, and roughly 11 million of those chains were shared by two or more donors. Raw reads were error-corrected and collapsed into unique sequences with a nearest-neighbor algorithm that merged closely related sequences to remove PCR and sequencing errors. Alignment of CDR3 sequences to IMGT reference sequences was used to assign V, D and J gene segments. For a sequence to be retained, at least a six-nucleotide match to both a V gene segment and a J gene segment was required. Rearrangements were called productive when the CDR3 lacked stop codons and stayed in frame with V and J; all others were non-productive. CDR3 was defined according to IMGT convention as the region running from the second conserved V-encoded cysteine to the conserved J-encoded phenylalanine. Sequences without an unambiguous match to a single V gene segment were excluded from the earlier analysis of about 640 of the donors. In an earlier analysis of a few hundred of the donors, V segments were called functional above 56.7% productive rearrangements and were called segregating when the between-donor standard deviation exceeded 5%. A statistical classification framework was built to diagnose cytomegalovirus status from the catalog of TCR beta chain sequences. In a later analysis, TCR nucleotide sequences were compared against IMGT/GENE-DB human TR gene sequences so that V and J genes could be assigned. In a later analysis, CDR3 sequences and most-parsimonious VDJ recombination scenarios were assigned using the TCRdist pipeline. In a later analysis, each TCR beta chain was defined by its CDR3 amino acid sequence together with its V-gene family, and reads lacking a unique V-gene family were excluded. As a way to deal with suspected cross-contamination and a sequencing artifact, a later analysis dropped hundreds of nucleotide sequences that were highly shared and had low generation probability. In a later analysis, a clonal expansion index for each public chain was calculated from normalized within-repertoire ranks of inferred template counts. In a later analysis, generation probabilities were computed with a VDJ recombination model fitted to out-of-frame rearrangements, and the resulting probabilities were checked against IGoR. In a later analysis, TCR-TCR, TCR-HLA and TCR-CMV co-occurrence was scored with hypergeometric tests, and a repertoire-size bias correction was applied to TCR pairs. To estimate false discovery rates, a later analysis permuted the HLA or CMV assignments 20 times. In a later analysis, co-occurring TCRs were grouped with DBSCAN, and TCRdist sequence similarity was added when clustering was performed within HLA-allele-positive subsets. For co-occurrence clustering, repertoires with fewer than 30,000 or more than 120,000 public chains were excluded, along with several repertoires with anomalous nucleotide sharing. Imported from immuneACCESS, the table was reduced by TCRdb to in-frame sequences with V and J called. These copies leave out some clones; in studies compared against another copy, an unresolved V gene accounts for under half, and the cause of the remainder is not known. V, J and clone size are taken as reported in that table, and D and trimming were inferred from the DNA itself. The sample yields some 200,000 clones; 84% were counted once. In total, the top ten clones hold about 2.6% of the sample.

The sequence was collected from a woman in her forties or fifties in good health and CMV-seropositive. The material sequenced was PBMCs.

The CDR3 sequence is CSVYSGGAKDTQYF. DNA sequence: TGCAGCGTTTATAGCGGGGGGGCCAAGGATACGCAGTATTTT. The chain links TRBV29-1 with TRBJ2-3; TRBD2 fits 11 bases in the junction. The CDR3 sequence holds 14 residues, the cysteine and phenylalanine included. Left in the record is the CDR3 DNA by itself, 42 bases read in frame from the first base. CDR1 SQVTM and CDR2 ANQGSEA are derived from the germline V gene. Trimmed from V: 5 bases; trimmed from J: 6 bases; junction bases lacking a gene match: 7.